These 21 T cell receptor beta chains came from one sample sequenced in a study of blood T cell repertoires in COVID-19. Repertoires were generated with immunoSEQ multiplex PCR, while TCRdb's copy carries only in-frame clones and drops some. The sample has almost 200,000 clones; about 85% are singletons. Input material: peripheral blood. These receptors were obtained from a woman aged 40 to 55 with COVID-19, enrolled during active disease.

This chain uses TRBV4-3 with TRBJ1-6; possibly TRBD1 for D (6 bases). CDR1 LGHNA and CDR2 YSLEER come from the germline V gene. With 3 bases removed from V and 7 bases from J, the gap between germline ends came to 16 bases. The CDR3 length is 16 residues. CDR3 in DNA: TGCGCCAGCAGCCAGAACCCGGACAGTCGAAATTCACCCCTCCACTTT. This gives the protein CASSQNPDSRNSPLHF.

This sequence joins TRBV9 and TRBJ2-3, with TRBD1 identical over 7 bases. The germline V gene has CDR1 SGDLS and CDR2 YYNGEE. V lost 2 bases and J lost 1; bases outside the gene matches: 7. The CDR3 has 16 residues. CDR3 amino acids: CASSVTGVARTDTQYF. CDR3 nucleotides: TGTGCCAGCAGCGTTACAGGGGTCGCCCGCACAGATACGCAGTATTTT.

The V call is TRBV5-1, the J call TRBJ2-1, with TRBD2 matching over 8 bases. This CDR3 is built from 16 residues. V was clipped by 1 base and J by 4 bases; unmatched bases: 7. Germline assignment: CDR1 SGHRS and CDR2 YFSETQ. The CDR3 is CASSLTGTRGYNEQFF. The CDR3 DNA reads as TGCGCCAGCAGCTTGACCGGGACTAGGGGGTACAATGAGCAGTTCTTC.

The rearrangement uses TRBV3-1 (or the pseudogene TRBV3-2) and TRBJ2-3, with 7 bases identical to TRBD2. Germline assignment: CDR1 LGHDT and CDR2 YNNKEL (reference sequence). Trimming cost V 1 base and J 5 bases; bases outside gene matches: 6. This CDR3 region has 15 residues. CDR3 amino acids: CASSQAASGRDTQYF. CDR3 bases: TGTGCCAGCAGCCAAGCCGCTAGCGGAAGAGATACGCAGTATTTT.

The V gene is TRBV6-5, the J gene TRBJ2-3, with TRBD1 matching 8 bases. The ends lost 7 bases at V and 1 base at J; junction bases unmatched: 4. The CDR3 covers 14 residues. Germline V gene lookup returns CDR1 MNHEY and CDR2 SVGAGI. The CDR3 nucleotides read TGTGCCAGCACCCGGACAGGGCGCACAGATACGCAGTATTTT. It specifies CASTRTGRTDTQYF.

The gene calls are TRBV6-5 and TRBJ1-1, with D possibly being TRBD1 (6 bases). The V end was cut by 4 bases, the J end by 6 bases, with 21 bases between. CDR1 is MNHEY and CDR2 is SVGAGI in the germline V gene. The CDR3 length is 16 residues. CDR3 protein: CASSSAPGVSLSEAFF. DNA of the CDR3: TGTGCCAGCAGTTCCGCCCCAGGGGTCTCCCTGTCTGAAGCTTTCTTT.

This clone was seen more than once but under ten times. The rearrangement joins TRBV5-1 to TRBJ1-2; no reliable D call. V was shortened by 4 bases and J by 8 bases, with 15 bases between the two germline ends. Germline CDR1 and CDR2: SGHRS and YFSETQ. The CDR3 is 13 amino acids. This CDR3 reads CASSETVAGGYTF. The DNA for the CDR3 is TGCGCCAGCAGCGAAACAGTAGCGGGGGGCTACACCTTC.

The rearrangement links TRBV7-6 to TRBJ1-4, with D possibly matching TRBD1 (6 bases). Trimming took 6 bases from V and 4 from J, leaving 9 bases between them. Germline-derived CDR1 and CDR2 are SGHVS and FNYEAQ. This CDR3 spans 13 amino acids. Here the CDR3 reads CASSRTDNEKLFF. The CDR3, as DNA: TGTGCCAGCAGTCGGACAGATAATGAAAAACTGTTTTTT. The full variable domain, its missing parts supplied by reference TRBV7-6 and TRBJ1-4, is GAGVSQSPRYKVTKRGQDVALRCDPISGHVSLYWYRQALGQGPEFLTYFNYEAQQDKSGLPNDRFSAERPEGSISTLTIQRTEQRDSAMYRCASSRTDNEKLFFGSGTQLSVL.

V is TRBV21-1 and J is TRBJ2-3; TRBD1 is taken as the D call from the table, unchecked against the DNA. TRBV21-1 is marked as a pseudogene. This CDR3 has 18 amino acids. CDR3 sequence: CASSKRTDRLQMRDTQYF. CDR3 sequence (DNA): TGTGCCAGCAGCAAGAGGACGGACAGGCTTCAGATGAGGGATACGCAGTATTTT.

This sequence joins TRBV25-1 and TRBJ1-1; TRBD1 agrees at 11 bases. The ends lost 7 bases at V and 8 bases at J; junction bases unmatched: 9. CDR1 is MGHDK, CDR2 SYGVNS, per germline. CDR3 size: 14 residues. The CDR3 is CASKGQGGFGEAFF. The CDR3 DNA sequence: TGTGCCAGCAAGGGACAGGGGGGATTTGGGGAAGCTTTCTTT.

Comments on this clone: Other nucleotide sequences from this sample produce the same CDR3. The rearrangement joins TRBV20-1 to TRBJ2-7; the D is unclear. V lost 3 bases, J lost 5 bases, and 8 bases lay in between. CDR3 length: 11 amino acids. The germline gives CDR1 DFQATT, CDR2 SNEGSKA (reference sequence). The CDR3 DNA sequence: TGCAGTGCTAGTAGTGGGCACGAGCAGTACTTC. This encodes CSASSGHEQYF.

Comments on this clone: Mismatch with germline at one junction end may stem from a read error. The chain joins TRBV2 to TRBJ1-4, with unresolved D. The CDR3 is 12 amino acids. Germline CDR1 reads SNHLY; CDR2 reads FYNNEI. The CDR3 loop reads CASTQSGEKLFF. CDR3 nucleotides: TGTGCTAGCACTCAGTCTGGTGAAAAACTGTTTTTT.

The gene calls are TRBV10-1 and TRBJ2-1; TRBD1 aligns across 9 bases. The CDR3 extends over 13 amino acids. V was clipped by 7 bases and J by 6 bases; unmatched bases: 4. Germline values: CDR1 WNHNN, CDR2 SYGVQD (reference sequence). CDR3 nucleotide sequence: TGCGCCAGCAAGGGACAGGGAGGCAATGAGCAGTTCTTC. Translated: CASKGQGGNEQFF.

The chain uses TRBV5-3 and TRBJ1-4; D gene unclear. TRBV5-3 is an ORF, with its function uncertain. With 2 bases removed from V and 0 bases from J, the gap between germline ends came to 11 bases. The CDR3 totals 16 residues. This CDR3 is CARSFQEGPTNEKLFF. The CDR3 nucleotides read TGTGCCAGAAGCTTTCAGGAGGGCCCAACTAATGAAAAACTGTTTTTT.

The chain couples TRBV10-3 to TRBJ2-5, with TRBD2 matching over 12 bases. The V gene's germline CDR1 is ENHRY and CDR2 SYGVKD. The CDR3 sequence is 14 residues long. Trimming took 5 bases from V and 2 from J; bases not matched to a gene: 0. The CDR3 loop is CAISLAGGQETQYF. Here the CDR3 DNA reads TGTGCCATCAGTCTAGCGGGAGGGCAAGAGACCCAGTACTTC.

The J gene is TRBJ1-4, the V gene TRBV25-1, with 10 bases fitting TRBD1. After removal of 3 bases from V and 5 bases from J, the junction contained 0 bases not matched to a gene. CDR1 is MGHDK, CDR2 SYGVNS, per germline. The CDR3 consists of 14 residues. The CDR3 reads CASSETGGNEKLFF. The CDR3 DNA follows: TGTGCCAGCAGTGAGACAGGGGGCAATGAAAAACTGTTTTTT.

This clone appeared once. CDR3 sequence: CASSVTGTASLTRDTF. CDR3 nucleotide sequence: TGTGCCAGTAGTGTCACCGGGACAGCCTCCCTCACAAGGGACACCTTC. V usage is TRBV19 and J usage is TRBJ1-2, with 7 bases aligning to TRBD1. This CDR3 region has 16 residues. The germline V gene has CDR1 LNHDA and CDR2 SQIVND (reference sequence). Trimming removed 5 bases from V and 12 bases from J; junction bases left unmatched: 21. The variable domain in full, completed from reference TRBV19 and TRBJ1-2, reads DGGITQSPKYLFRKEGQNVTLSCEQNLNHDAMYWYRQDPGQGLRLIYYSQIVNDFQKGDIAEGYSVSREKKESFPLTVTSAQKNPTAFYLCASSVTGTASLTRDTFGSGTRLTVV.

This clone occurred a few times. This chain uses TRBV6-4 with TRBJ2-3, with 11 bases lining up with TRBD2. The CDR3 is 15 amino acids. Germline CDR1 and CDR2: MRHNA and SNTAGT. The V and J ends lost 4 bases and 3 bases, in that order; junction bases with no gene match: 3. CDR3 in DNA: TGTGCCAGCAGTGCGCTAGCGGGAGGAACAGATACGCAGTATTTT. Residues: CASSALAGGTDTQYF.

The chain couples TRBV21-1 to TRBJ2-7; TRBD2 is taken as the D call from the table, unchecked against the DNA. TRBV21-1 is tagged as a pseudogene. The CDR3 length is 16 residues. The CDR3 nucleotides are TGTGCCAGCCCTAAGAAGTCGGGGCTAGCGGCTAACGAGCAGTACTTC. Protein sequence: CASPKKSGLAANEQYF.

The V call is TRBV6-1, the J call TRBJ2-3; 8 bases align to TRBD2. Germline-derived CDR1 and CDR2 are MNHNS and SASEGT. The CDR3 length is 16 residues. The V and J ends lost 4 bases and 5 bases, in that order; junction bases with no gene match: 11. The CDR3 is CASSAGTRGERDTQYF. The DNA of the CDR3 is TGTGCCAGCAGTGCCGGGACTAGAGGAGAGAGAGATACGCAGTATTTT.

The chain uses TRBV6-5 and TRBJ2-3; 11 bases are a match to TRBD2. CDR3 length: 13 residues. Trimming at V came to 8 bases and at J to 5 bases, leaving 3 bases not matched to a gene. The germline CDR1 and CDR2 sequences are MNHEY and SVGAGI. The CDR3 region is CASFLAGGDTQYF. CDR3 DNA sequence: TGTGCCAGCTTTCTAGCGGGAGGAGATACGCAGTATTTT.